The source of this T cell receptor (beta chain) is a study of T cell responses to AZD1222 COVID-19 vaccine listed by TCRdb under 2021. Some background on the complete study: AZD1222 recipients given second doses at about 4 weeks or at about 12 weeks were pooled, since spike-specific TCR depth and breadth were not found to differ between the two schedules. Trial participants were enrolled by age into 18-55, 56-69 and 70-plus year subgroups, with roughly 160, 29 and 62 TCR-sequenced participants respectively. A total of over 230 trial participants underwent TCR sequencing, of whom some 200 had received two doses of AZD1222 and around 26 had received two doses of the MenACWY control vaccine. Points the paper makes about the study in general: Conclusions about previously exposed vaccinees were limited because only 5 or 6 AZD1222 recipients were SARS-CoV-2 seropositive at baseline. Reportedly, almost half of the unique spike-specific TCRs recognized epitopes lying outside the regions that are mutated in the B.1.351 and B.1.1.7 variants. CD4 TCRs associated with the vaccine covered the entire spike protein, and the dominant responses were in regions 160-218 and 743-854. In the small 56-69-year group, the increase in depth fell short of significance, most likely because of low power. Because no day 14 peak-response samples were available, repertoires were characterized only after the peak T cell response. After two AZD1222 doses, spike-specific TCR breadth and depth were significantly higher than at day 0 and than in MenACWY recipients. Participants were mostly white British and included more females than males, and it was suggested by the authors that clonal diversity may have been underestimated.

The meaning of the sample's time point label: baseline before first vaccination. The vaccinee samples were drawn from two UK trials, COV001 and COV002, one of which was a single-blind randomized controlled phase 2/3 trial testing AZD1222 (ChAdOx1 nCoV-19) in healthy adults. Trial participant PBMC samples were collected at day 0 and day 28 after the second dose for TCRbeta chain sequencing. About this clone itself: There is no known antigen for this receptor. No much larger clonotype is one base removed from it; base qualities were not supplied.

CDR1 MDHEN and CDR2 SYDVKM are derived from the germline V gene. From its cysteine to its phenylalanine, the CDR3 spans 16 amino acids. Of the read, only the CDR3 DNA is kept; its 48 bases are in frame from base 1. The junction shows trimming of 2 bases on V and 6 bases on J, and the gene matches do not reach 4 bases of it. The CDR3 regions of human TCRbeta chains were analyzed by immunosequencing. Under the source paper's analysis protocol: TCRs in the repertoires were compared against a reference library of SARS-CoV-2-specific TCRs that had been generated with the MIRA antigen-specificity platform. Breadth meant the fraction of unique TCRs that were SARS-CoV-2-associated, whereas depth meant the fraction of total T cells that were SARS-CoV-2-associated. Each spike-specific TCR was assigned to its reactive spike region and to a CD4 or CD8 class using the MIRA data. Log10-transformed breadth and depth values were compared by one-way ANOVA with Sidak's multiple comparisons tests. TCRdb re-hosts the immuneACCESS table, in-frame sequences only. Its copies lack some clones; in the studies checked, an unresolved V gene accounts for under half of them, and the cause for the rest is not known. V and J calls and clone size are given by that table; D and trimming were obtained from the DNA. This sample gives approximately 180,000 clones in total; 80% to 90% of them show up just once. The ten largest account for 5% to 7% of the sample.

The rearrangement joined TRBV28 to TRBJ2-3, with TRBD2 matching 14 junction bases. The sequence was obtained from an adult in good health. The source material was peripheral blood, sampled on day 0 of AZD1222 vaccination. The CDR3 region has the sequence CASSLRLAGGRDTQYF. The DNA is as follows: TGTGCCAGCAGTTTAAGACTAGCGGGAGGGCGGGATACGCAGTATTTT.